The 11 T cell receptor beta chains presented below share a single source sample, sequenced in a study of neurological immune-mediated disorders. Time point meaning: longitudinal time-point 2. One entry per CDR3 protein results from TCRdb running MiXCR on the 5' RACE reads. The profile shows under 100,000 distinct CDR3 sequences, roughly 13% of them singletons. Input material: PBMCs. These receptor sequences come from a female donor with HTLV-1-associated myelopathy (HAM/TSP).

The genes are TRBV10-3 and TRBJ2-5; a weak D match, TRBD1 (5 bases). Germline CDR1 reads ENHRY; CDR2 reads SYGVKD. The CDR3 spans 13 residues. V was trimmed by 8 bases and J by 2 bases, leaving 12 bases between them. CDR3 in amino acids: CAIGSGRQETQYF. The DNA for the CDR3 is TGTGCCATCGGTTCAGGGCGACAAGAGACCCAGTACTTC.

The rearrangement joins TRBV20-1 to TRBJ2-1; 14 bases align to TRBD2. The CDR3 is made up of 18 amino acids. Germline CDR1 reads DFQATT; CDR2 reads SNEGSKA (reference sequence). The J segment lost 4 bases and the V segment lost 6 bases, leaving 14 bases of the junction unmatched. CDR3 residues: CSASDPGTSGSYYNEQFF. The CDR3 nucleotides are TGCAGTGCATCGGACCCCGGGACTAGCGGGAGCTATTACAATGAGCAGTTCTTC.

This clonotype came up many times. This chain connects TRBV15 to TRBJ2-4; no clear D gene. CDR1 LNHNV and CDR2 YYDKDF come from the germline V gene (reference sequence). Trimming stripped 3 bases from V and 1 base from J, with 19 bases between. This CDR3 contains 18 residues. The CDR3 region is CATSRGFGSGWAKNIQYF. The CDR3 nucleotides are TGTGCCACCAGCAGGGGATTTGGGTCGGGCTGGGCCAAAAACATTCAGTACTTC.

This clonotype has at least ten counts. V usage is TRBV27 and J usage is TRBJ2-7; D gene ambiguous. The CDR3 runs to 13 residues. The V end was cut by 1 base, the J end by 1 base, with 5 bases between. Germline CDR1 reads MNHEY; CDR2 reads SMNVEV (reference sequence). CDR3 loop: CASSLFRSYEQYF. The CDR3 DNA sequence: TGTGCCAGCAGTTTATTTAGGTCCTACGAGCAGTACTTC.

There are a few counts of this clonotype. The chain carries TRBV20-1 and TRBJ2-3, with D possibly being TRBD1 (5 bases). The ends were cut back, 7 bases at V and 1 base at J, with 18 bases in the middle. CDR1 DFQATT and CDR2 SNEGSKA come from the germline V gene (reference sequence). The CDR3 is 15 residues long. The CDR3 nucleotides are TGCAGTGTAGGAGACAGCGCCCACGGCACAGATACGCAGTATTTT. Its protein is CSVGDSAHGTDTQYF.

This clonotype was detected ten times or more. The chain carries TRBV28 and TRBJ2-4; D is possibly TRBD1 (6 bases). The germline V gene has CDR1 MDHEN and CDR2 SYDVKM. This CDR3 region has 17 residues. V lost 2 bases to trimming and J lost 5 bases, with 19 bases between them. The CDR3 nucleotides are TGTGCCAGCAGTTTAATAAGGGACCCACAGGGCGAAAACATTCAGTACTTC. This codes for CASSLIRDPQGENIQYF.

There are many counts of this clonotype. This chain links TRBV20-1 with TRBJ1-4; D remains unclear. Germline V gene data show CDR1 as DFQATT and CDR2 as SNEGSKA (reference sequence). This CDR3 is built from 14 residues. The ends were cut back, 3 bases at V and 0 bases at J, with 8 bases in the middle. Here the CDR3 DNA reads TGCAGTGCTAGGGAGATTACAACTAATGAAAAACTGTTTTTT. Translated, it gives CSAREITTNEKLFF.

This clonotype was observed many times. The V and J genes are TRBV20-1 and TRBJ1-2; 8 bases fit TRBD1. Germline V lookup: CDR1 DFQATT, CDR2 SNEGSKA (reference sequence). V lost 5 bases, J lost 4 bases, and 18 bases stayed unmatched. The CDR3 consists of 17 residues. The CDR3 bases are TGCAGTGCTCACTTAGTAACCGACAGGGGCGACGGCTATGGCTACACCTTC. It encodes CSAHLVTDRGDGYGYTF.

This clonotype was recorded at least ten times. The V gene is TRBV20-1, the J gene TRBJ2-7, with a weak D call TRBD1 (6 bases). Germline loops: CDR1 DFQATT, CDR2 SNEGSKA (reference sequence). V was cut by 3 bases and J by 0 bases, with 21 bases left in between. The CDR3 has 17 amino acids. The CDR3 here is CSARVDLDRRSSYEQYF. In DNA, the CDR3 is TGCAGTGCTAGGGTTGACCTAGACAGGCGAAGCTCCTACGAGCAGTACTTC.

A remark on this clonotype: Given a much more abundant clone one base away, this may be a read error. This chain joins TRBV2 and TRBJ2-2; no clear D gene. This CDR3 has 14 amino acids. From germline, CDR1 is SNHLY and CDR2 FYNNEI. The CDR3 here is CVSSDEAILGELFF. CDR3 bases: TGTGTCAGCAGTGATGAAGCTATTTTGGGGGAGCTGTTTTTT.

This clonotype was observed at least ten times. Written as DNA, the CDR3 is TGCGCCAGCAGCCCGGGGACGGCGAACTACGAGCAGTACTTC. Its translation is CASSPGTANYEQYF. The rearrangement joins TRBV5-1 to TRBJ2-7; D might be TRBD1 or TRBD2, each matching 5 bases. There are 14 residues in the CDR3. Germline loops: CDR1 SGHRS, CDR2 YFSETQ. V dropped 4 bases and J dropped 3 bases, with 14 bases sitting between them. The full variable domain, rest sourced from reference TRBV5-1 and TRBJ2-7, is KAGVTQTPRYLIKTRGQQVTLSCSPISGHRSVSWYQQTPGQGLQFLFEYFSETQRNKGNFPGRFSGRQFSNSRSEMNVSTLELGDSALYLCASSPGTANYEQYFGPGTRLTVT.